The clone carrying this TCR beta chain has ten or more counts. This entry comes from a study of blood T cell repertoires in COVID-19. Across the whole study: Sites across the United States, Italy and Spain contributed samples from acute and convalescent COVID-19. T cells, B-cell-depleted T cells, or PBMCs provided the cDNA or gDNA that served as material.

V lost 4 bases to trimming and J lost 1 base; unmatched junction nucleotides: 7. The CDR3 covers 15 residues. The V gene's germline CDR1 is MGHDK and CDR2 SYGVNS. Per the original data handling: Estimates of nucleated cell counts were drawn from the amplification of reference gene primers. TCRdb keeps only in-frame clones here, not all; method: immunoSEQ multiplex PCR. That table gives V, J and clone size, and the DNA gave D and trimming. Counted here are tens of thousands of clones, around 86% occurring once; the ten biggest clones make up roughly 27%. What was sequenced was peripheral blood. The clonotype comes from a human donor in a cohort sampled during active COVID-19. The chain links TRBV25-1 to TRBJ2-7; the match to TRBD1 covers 7 bases. The chain's CDR3 is CASSAQNRGSYEQYF. CDR3 DNA sequence: TGTGCCAGCAGTGCCCAAAACAGGGGTTCCTACGAGCAGTACTTC.